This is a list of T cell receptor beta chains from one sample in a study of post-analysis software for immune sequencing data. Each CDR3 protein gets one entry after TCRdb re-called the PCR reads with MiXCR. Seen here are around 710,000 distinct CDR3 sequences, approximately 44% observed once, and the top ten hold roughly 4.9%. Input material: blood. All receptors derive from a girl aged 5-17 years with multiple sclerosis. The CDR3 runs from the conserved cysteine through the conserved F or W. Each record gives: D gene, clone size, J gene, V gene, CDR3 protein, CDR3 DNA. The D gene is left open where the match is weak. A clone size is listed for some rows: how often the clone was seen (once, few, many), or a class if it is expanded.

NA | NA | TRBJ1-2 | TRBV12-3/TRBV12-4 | CATLSPGIYGYTF | TGTGCCACCTTGAGCCCAGGAATCTATGGCTACACCTTC
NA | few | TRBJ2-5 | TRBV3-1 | CASSQRTIQETQYF | TGTGCCAGCAGCCAACGGACAATTCAAGAGACCCAGTACTTC
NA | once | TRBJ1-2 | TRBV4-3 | CASNLKGPARDGYTF | TGCGCCAGCAATCTCAAGGGACCTGCGAGGGATGGCTACACCTTC
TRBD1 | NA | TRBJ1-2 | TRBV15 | CATGEDRDYGYTF | TGTGCCACCGGGGAGGACAGGGACTATGGCTACACCTTC
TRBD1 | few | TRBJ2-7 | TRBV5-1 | CATDPSGQSSYEQYF | TGCGCCACCGACCCCTCGGGACAGAGCTCCTACGAGCAGTACTTC
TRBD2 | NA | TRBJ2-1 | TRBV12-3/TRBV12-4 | CASSLISSGSYNEQFF | TGTGCCAGCAGTTTAATTTCTAGCGGGTCCTACAATGAGCAGTTCTTC
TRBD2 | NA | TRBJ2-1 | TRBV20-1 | CSASRGTRDNEQFF | TGCAGTGCTAGTCGCGGGACTAGGGACAATGAGCAGTTCTTC
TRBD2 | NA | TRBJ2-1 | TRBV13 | CASSALAGEHNNEQFF | TGTGCCAGCAGCGCATTAGCGGGAGAACACAACAATGAGCAGTTCTTC
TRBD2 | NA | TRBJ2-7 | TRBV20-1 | CSASFLAGGGYEQYF | TGCAGTGCCTCCTTCCTTGCGGGAGGGGGCTACGAGCAGTACTTC
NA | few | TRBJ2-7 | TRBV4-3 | CASSQDLTGRSYEQYF | TGCGCCAGCAGCCAAGATCTGACAGGACGGTCCTACGAGCAGTACTTC
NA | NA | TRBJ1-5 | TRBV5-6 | CASSSAHRASNQPRHF | TGTGCCAGCAGCTCGGCCCACAGGGCTTCAAATCAGCCCCGGCATTTT
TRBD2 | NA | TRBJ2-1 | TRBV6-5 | CASQGRLAGNYNEQFF | TGTGCCAGCCAGGGGCGACTAGCGGGCAACTACAATGAGCAGTTCTTC
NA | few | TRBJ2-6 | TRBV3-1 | CASSQGTGANVLTF | TGTGCCAGCAGCCAAGGGACTGGGGCCAACGTCCTGACTTTC
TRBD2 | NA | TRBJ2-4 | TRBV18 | CTSSPPAGLAKNIQYF | TGTACCAGCTCACCACCAGCGGGGTTAGCCAAAAACATTCAGTACTTC
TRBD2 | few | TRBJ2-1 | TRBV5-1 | CASSLWAGGPNEQFF | TGCGCCAGCAGCTTGTGGGCGGGAGGGCCGAATGAGCAGTTCTTC
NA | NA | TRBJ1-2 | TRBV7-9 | CASQAGEGGYTF | TGTGCCAGCCAAGCAGGGGAGGGTGGCTACACCTTC
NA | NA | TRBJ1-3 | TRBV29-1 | CSATSGNTIYF | TGCAGCGCCACCTCTGGAAACACCATATATTTT
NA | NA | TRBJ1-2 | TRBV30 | CAWISGHGYTF | TGTGCCTGGATTTCTGGGCATGGCTACACCTTC
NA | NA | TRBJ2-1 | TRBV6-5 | CASSYSGPVPNGEQFF | TGTGCCAGCAGTTACAGCGGGCCCGTCCCTAATGGTGAGCAGTTCTTC
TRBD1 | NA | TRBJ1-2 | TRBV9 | CASSNDRGGDYGYTF | TGTGCCAGCAGCAACGACAGGGGAGGGGACTATGGCTACACCTTC
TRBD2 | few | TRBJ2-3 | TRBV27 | CASSLKVGTSGHADTQYF | TGTGCCAGCAGTTTAAAGGTGGGGACTAGCGGTCACGCAGATACGCAGTATTTT
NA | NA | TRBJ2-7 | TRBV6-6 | CASSPGKAGQLNYEQYF | TGTGCCAGCAGCCCGGGTAAAGCCGGGCAGCTTAACTACGAGCAGTACTTC
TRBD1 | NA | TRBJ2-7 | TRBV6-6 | CASSYSGQDYSYEQYF | TGTGCCAGCAGTTACTCGGGACAGGACTACTCCTACGAGCAGTACTTC
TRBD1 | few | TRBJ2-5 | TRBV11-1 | CASSTGTGGLIETQYF | TGTGCCAGCAGCACCGGGACAGGGGGCTTGATAGAGACCCAGTACTTC
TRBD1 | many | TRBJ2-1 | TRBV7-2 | CASSSLTGWAYNEQFF | TGTGCCAGCAGCTCCCTGACAGGGTGGGCCTACAATGAGCAGTTCTTC
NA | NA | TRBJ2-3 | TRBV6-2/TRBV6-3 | CASSYPGQPRNTDTQYF | TGTGCCAGCAGTTACCCCGGACAGCCCAGGAACACAGATACGCAGTATTTT
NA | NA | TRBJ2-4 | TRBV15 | CATSLGTLAKNIQYF | TGTGCCACCAGCTTGGGCACCCTAGCCAAAAACATTCAGTACTTC
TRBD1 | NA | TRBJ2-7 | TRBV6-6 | CASSYPGQNYEQYF | TGTGCCAGCAGTTACCCGGGACAGAACTACGAGCAGTACTTC
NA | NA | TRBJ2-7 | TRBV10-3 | CAISEAEWGEQYF | TGTGCCATCAGTGAGGCCGAATGGGGTGAGCAGTACTTC
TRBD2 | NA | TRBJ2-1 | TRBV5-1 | CASSLGTSGSHEQFF | TGTGCCAGCAGCTTAGGGACTAGCGGGAGCCATGAGCAGTTCTTC
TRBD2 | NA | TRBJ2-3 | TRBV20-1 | CSARDQGVGRADTQYF | TGCAGTGCTAGAGATCAAGGTGTGGGGAGGGCAGATACGCAGTATTTT
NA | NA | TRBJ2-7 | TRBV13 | CASSLGPAATYEQYF | TGTGCCAGCAGCTTAGGCCCAGCGGCTACCTACGAGCAGTACTTC
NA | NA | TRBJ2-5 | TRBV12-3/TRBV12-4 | CASSLVGPQETQYF | TGTGCCAGCAGTTTAGTTGGGCCTCAAGAGACCCAGTACTTC
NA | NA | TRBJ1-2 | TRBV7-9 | CASSLAEQGPGGYTF | TGTGCCAGCAGCTTAGCGGAACAGGGTCCGGGTGGCTACACCTTC
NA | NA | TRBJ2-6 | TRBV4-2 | CASSQDLNGYSGANVLTF | TGTGCCAGCAGCCAAGATCTGAACGGCTACTCTGGGGCCAACGTCCTGACTTTC
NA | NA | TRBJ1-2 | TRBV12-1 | CASSIRDRRYYGYTF | TGTGCCAGCAGCATCCGGGACAGGCGATACTATGGCTACACCTTC
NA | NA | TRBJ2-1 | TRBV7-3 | CASSLRSRHEQFF | TGTGCCAGCAGCTTAAGGAGTCGACATGAGCAGTTCTTC
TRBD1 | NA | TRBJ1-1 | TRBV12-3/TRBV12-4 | CASSSGQGSTEAFF | TGTGCCAGCAGTTCAGGACAGGGGAGCACTGAAGCTTTCTTT
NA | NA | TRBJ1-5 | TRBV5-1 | CASRIDPRGNQPQHF | TGCGCCAGCAGGATTGACCCCCGGGGCAATCAGCCCCAGCATTTT
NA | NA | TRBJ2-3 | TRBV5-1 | CASRGRASREDTQYF | TGCGCCAGCAGGGGGCGAGCAAGCAGGGAAGATACGCAGTATTTT
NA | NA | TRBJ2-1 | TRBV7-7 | CASSLGWGSFDNEQFF | TGTGCTAGCAGCTTAGGTTGGGGGAGCTTCGACAATGAGCAGTTCTTC
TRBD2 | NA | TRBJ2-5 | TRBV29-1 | CSVDNSGSGETQYF | TGCAGCGTTGATAATAGCGGGAGTGGTGAGACCCAGTACTTC
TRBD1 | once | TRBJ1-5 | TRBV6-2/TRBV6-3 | CASSYGQGVNQPQHF | TGTGCCAGCAGTTACGGCCAGGGGGTCAATCAGCCCCAGCATTTT
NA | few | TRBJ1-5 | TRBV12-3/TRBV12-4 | CASSSGVAVNQPQHF | TGTGCCAGCAGTTCTGGAGTGGCGGTCAATCAGCCCCAGCATTTT
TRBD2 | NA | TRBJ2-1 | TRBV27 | CASSPSSGRPYNEQFF | TGTGCCAGCAGCCCAAGTAGCGGGAGGCCGTACAATGAGCAGTTCTTC
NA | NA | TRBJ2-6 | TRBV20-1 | CSARRDRTTNSGANVLTF | TGCAGTGCTAGAAGGGATCGAACGACAAACTCTGGGGCCAACGTCCTGACTTTC
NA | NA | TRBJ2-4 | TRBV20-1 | CSASLLTGYEYF | TGCAGTGCTAGCCTCCTTACAGGGTACGAGTACTTC
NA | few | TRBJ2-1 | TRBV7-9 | CASSLRGVDEQFF | TGTGCCAGCAGCTTGAGAGGGGTCGATGAGCAGTTCTTC
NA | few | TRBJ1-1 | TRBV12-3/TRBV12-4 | CASSSDPGVNTEAFF | TGTGCCAGCAGTTCCGATCCGGGGGTGAACACTGAAGCTTTCTTT
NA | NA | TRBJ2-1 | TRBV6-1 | CASSAFGGSGSYDEQFF | TGTGCCAGCAGTGCGTTCGGAGGGAGTGGGAGTTACGATGAGCAGTTCTTC
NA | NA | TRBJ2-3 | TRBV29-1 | CSVGGLSGRSTDTQYF | TGCAGCGTTGGGGGTTTGTCAGGGAGGAGTACGGATACGCAGTATTTT
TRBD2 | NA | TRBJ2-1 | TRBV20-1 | CSASSSGSRYNEQFF | TGCAGTGCTAGTTCTAGCGGGAGCCGTTACAATGAGCAGTTCTTC
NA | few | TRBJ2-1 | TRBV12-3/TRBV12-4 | CASSLATASRWQFF | TGTGCCAGCAGTTTAGCAACGGCCAGCCGATGGCAGTTCTTC
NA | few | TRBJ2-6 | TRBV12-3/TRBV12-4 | CASSLAREANVLTF | TGTGCCAGCAGTTTAGCCCGGGAGGCCAACGTCCTGACTTTC
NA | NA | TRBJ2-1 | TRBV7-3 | CASSFGGDDNEQFF | TGTGCCAGCAGCTTTGGCGGGGACGACAATGAGCAGTTCTTC
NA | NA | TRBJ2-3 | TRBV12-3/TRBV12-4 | CASSMGSTDTQYF | TGTGCCAGCAGCATGGGGAGCACAGATACGCAGTATTTT
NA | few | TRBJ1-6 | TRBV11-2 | CASSLGGSSSPLHF | TGTGCCAGCAGCTTAGGGGGGAGTTCGTCACCCCTCCACTTT
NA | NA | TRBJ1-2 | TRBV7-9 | CASSSRGGETGYTF | TGTGCCAGCAGCTCGAGGGGGGGCGAGACTGGCTACACCTTC
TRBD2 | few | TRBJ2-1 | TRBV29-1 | CSVVPLTSGNRYNEQFF | TGCAGCGTTGTACCCCTGACTAGCGGGAATAGATACAATGAGCAGTTCTTC
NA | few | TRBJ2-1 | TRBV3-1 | CASSLEHNEQFF | TGTGCCAGCAGCCTCGAGCACAATGAGCAGTTCTTC